The sequence of this TCR beta chain was determined in a study of response to subunit inactivated influenza vaccine. TCRdb analysed the RT-PCR reads with MiXCR anew, one entry per CDR3 protein. The data show hundreds of thousands of distinct CDR3 sequences, about a fifth seen once. This CDR3 comprises 13 residues. Trimming cost V 1 base and J 3 bases, with 7 bases left between them. Germline V gives CDR1 MNHEY, CDR2 SVGAGI. This clonotype was seen many times. This specimen was PBMCs from blood, taken more than 4 days after vaccination. The genes are TRBV6-5 and TRBJ2-7, with D unclear. The TCR sequence derives from a man aged 50-60 years who received an inactivated influenza vaccine. The CDR3 DNA reads as TGTGCCAGCAGTTACTTGGGCAGCTACGAGCAGTACTTC. Its protein is CASSYLGSYEQYF.